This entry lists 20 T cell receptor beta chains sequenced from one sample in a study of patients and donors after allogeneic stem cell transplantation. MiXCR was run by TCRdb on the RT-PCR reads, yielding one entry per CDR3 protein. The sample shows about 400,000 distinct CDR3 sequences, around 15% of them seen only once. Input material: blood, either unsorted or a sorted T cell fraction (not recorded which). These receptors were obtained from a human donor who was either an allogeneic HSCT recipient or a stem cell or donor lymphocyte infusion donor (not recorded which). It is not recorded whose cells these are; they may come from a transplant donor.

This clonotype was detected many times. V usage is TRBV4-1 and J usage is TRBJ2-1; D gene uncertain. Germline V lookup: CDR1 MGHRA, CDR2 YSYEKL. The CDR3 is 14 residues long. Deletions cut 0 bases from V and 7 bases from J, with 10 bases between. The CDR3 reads CASSQDNARNEQFF. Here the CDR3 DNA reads TGCGCCAGCAGCCAAGATAACGCAAGAAATGAGCAGTTCTTC.

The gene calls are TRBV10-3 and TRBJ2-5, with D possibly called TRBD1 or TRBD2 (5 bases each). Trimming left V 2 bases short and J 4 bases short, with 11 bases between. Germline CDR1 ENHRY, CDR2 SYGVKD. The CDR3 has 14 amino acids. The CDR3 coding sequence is TGTGCCATCAGTGAGAACCCGGGGCCAGAGACCCAGTACTTC. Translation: CAISENPGPETQYF.

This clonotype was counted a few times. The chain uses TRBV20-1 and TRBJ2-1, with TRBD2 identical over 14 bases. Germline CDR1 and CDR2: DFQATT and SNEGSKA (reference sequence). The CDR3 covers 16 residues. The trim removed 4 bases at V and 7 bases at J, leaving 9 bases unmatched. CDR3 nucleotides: TGCAGTGCTAAGGGACTAGCGGGGGCCCTACGGAATGAGCAGTTCTTC. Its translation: CSAKGLAGALRNEQFF.

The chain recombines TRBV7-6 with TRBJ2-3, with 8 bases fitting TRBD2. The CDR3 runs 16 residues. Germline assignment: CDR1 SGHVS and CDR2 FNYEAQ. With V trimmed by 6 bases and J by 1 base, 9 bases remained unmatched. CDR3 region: CASRLSGRGGTDTQYF. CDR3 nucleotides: TGTGCCAGCAGACTAAGCGGGAGAGGGGGCACAGATACGCAGTATTTT.

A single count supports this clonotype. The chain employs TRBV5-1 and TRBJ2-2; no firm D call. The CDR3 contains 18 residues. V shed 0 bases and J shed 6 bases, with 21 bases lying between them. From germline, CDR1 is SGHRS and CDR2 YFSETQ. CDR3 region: CASSLAKGIIWEAGELFF. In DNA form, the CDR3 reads TGCGCCAGCAGCTTGGCCAAAGGGATAATTTGGGAAGCCGGGGAGCTGTTTTTT.

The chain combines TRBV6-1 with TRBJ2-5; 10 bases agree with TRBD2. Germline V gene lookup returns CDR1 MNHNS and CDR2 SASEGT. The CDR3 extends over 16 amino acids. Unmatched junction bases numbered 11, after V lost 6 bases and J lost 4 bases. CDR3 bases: TGTGCCAGCAGCTTACACTTAGCGGGGGGTCGAGAGACCCAGTACTTC. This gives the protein CASSLHLAGGRETQYF.

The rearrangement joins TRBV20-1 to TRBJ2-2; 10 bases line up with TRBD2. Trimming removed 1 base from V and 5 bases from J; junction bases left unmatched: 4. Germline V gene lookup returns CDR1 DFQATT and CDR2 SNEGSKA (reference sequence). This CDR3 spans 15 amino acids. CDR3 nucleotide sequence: TGCAGTGCTAGAGTCCTAGCGGGAGTTACCGGGGAGCTGTTTTTT. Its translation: CSARVLAGVTGELFF.

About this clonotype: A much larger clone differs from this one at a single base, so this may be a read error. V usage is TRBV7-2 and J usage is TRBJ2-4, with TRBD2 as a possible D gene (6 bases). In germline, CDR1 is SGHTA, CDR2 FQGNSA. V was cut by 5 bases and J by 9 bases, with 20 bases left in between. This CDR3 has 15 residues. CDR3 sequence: CASSRRAGMRSIQYF. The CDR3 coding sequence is TGTGCCAGCAGCCGCAGGGCGGGGATGAGGAGCATTCAGTACTTC.

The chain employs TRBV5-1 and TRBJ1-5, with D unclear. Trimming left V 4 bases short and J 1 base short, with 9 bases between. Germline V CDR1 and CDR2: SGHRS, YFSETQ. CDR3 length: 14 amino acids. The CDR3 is CASSPQGSNQPQHF. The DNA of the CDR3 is TGCGCCAGCAGCCCCCAAGGGAGCAATCAGCCCCAGCATTTT.

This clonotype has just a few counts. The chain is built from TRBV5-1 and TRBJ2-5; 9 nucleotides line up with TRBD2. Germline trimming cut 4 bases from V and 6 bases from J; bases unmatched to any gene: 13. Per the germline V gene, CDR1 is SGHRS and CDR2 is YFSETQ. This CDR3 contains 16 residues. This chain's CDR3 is CASSPGVGSGSQTQYF. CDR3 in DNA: TGCGCCAGCAGCCCAGGAGTTGGTAGCGGGAGTCAGACCCAGTACTTC. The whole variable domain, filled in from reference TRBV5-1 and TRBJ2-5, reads KAGVTQTPRYLIKTRGQQVTLSCSPISGHRSVSWYQQTPGQGLQFLFEYFSETQRNKGNFPGRFSGRQFSNSRSEMNVSTLELGDSALYLCASSPGVGSGSQTQYFGPGTRLLVL.

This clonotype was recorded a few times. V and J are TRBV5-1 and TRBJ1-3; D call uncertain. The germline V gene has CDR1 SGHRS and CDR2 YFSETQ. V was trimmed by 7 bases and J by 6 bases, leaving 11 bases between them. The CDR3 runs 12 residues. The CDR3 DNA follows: TGCGCCAGCCAAGGGAATGAAAACACCATATATTTT. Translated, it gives CASQGNENTIYF.

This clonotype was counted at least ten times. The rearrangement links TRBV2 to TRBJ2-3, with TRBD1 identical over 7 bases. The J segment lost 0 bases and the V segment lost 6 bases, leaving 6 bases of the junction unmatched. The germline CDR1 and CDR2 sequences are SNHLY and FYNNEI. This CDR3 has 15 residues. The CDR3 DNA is TGTGCCAGCAGGAAACCGGGACAGAGCACAGATACGCAGTATTTT. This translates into CASRKPGQSTDTQYF.

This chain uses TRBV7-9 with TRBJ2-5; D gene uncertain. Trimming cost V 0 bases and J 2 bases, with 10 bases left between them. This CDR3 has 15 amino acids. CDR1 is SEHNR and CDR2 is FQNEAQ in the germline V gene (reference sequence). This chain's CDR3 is CASSLASKAQETQYF. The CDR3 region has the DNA TGTGCCAGCAGCTTAGCGTCTAAAGCTCAAGAGACCCAGTACTTC.

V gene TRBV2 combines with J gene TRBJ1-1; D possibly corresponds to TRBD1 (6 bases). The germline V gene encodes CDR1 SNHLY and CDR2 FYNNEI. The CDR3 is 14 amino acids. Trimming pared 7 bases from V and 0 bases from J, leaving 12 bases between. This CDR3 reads CASNSGHLNTEAFF. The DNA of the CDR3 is TGTGCCAGCAACTCGGGACATTTGAACACTGAAGCTTTCTTT.

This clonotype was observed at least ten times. The CDR3 spells CASRSREVIFNEQFF. CDR3 coding DNA: TGTGCCAGCAGGAGCAGGGAGGTGATATTCAATGAGCAGTTCTTC. This chain joins TRBV7-9 and TRBJ2-1; weak D call: TRBD2 (6 bases). CDR1 SEHNR and CDR2 FQNEAQ come from the germline V gene (reference sequence). V lost 6 bases and J 6 bases, leaving 18 bases between the germline ends. The CDR3 has 15 amino acids.

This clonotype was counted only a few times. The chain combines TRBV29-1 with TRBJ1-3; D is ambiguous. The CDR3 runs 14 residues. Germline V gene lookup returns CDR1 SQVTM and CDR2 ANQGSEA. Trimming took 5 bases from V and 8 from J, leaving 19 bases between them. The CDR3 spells CSVSFSGIGDTIYF. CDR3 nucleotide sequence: TGCAGCGTTTCATTCAGTGGTATTGGGGACACCATATATTTT.

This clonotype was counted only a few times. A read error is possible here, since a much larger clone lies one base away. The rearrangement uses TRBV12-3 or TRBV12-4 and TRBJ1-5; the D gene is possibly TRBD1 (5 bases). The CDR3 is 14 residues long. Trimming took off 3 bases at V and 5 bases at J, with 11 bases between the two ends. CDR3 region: CASSLGGGYQPQHF. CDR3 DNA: TGTGCCAGCAGTTTGGGGGGAGGCTATCAGCCCCAGCATTTT.

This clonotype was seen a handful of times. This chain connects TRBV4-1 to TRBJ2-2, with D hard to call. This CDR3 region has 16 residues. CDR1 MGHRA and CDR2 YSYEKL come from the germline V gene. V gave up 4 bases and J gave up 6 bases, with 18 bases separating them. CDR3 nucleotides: TGCGCCAGCAGCCTTCCCCCCACACTCGGTGCCGGGGAGCTGTTTTTT. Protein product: CASSLPPTLGAGELFF.

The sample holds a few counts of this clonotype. This CDR3 reads CSARDAGTSSYEQYF. The CDR3 nucleotides read TGCAGTGCTAGAGATGCCGGGACCAGCTCCTACGAGCAGTACTTC. The gene calls are TRBV20-1 and TRBJ2-7; D tentatively reads TRBD1 or TRBD2 (5 bases each). Per the germline V gene, CDR1 is DFQATT and CDR2 is SNEGSKA (reference sequence). V lost 0 bases and J 0 bases, leaving 12 bases between the germline ends. This CDR3 contains 15 residues.

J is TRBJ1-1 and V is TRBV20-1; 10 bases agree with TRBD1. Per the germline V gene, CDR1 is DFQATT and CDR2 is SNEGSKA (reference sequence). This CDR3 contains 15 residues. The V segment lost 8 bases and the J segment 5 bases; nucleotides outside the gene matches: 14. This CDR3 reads CSPGIDRGHSTEAFF. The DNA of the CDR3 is TGCAGTCCAGGAATCGACAGGGGGCATTCGACTGAAGCTTTCTTT.